Below, one TCR beta chain is given with its context. This sample was taken from a study of patients and donors after allogeneic stem cell transplantation. Using its own MiXCR run on the RT-PCR reads, TCRdb lists one record per CDR3 protein. There are some 150,000 distinct CDR3 sequences in the sample; approximately 35% occur only once, and roughly 52% lies in the top ten. The receptor was isolated from a human donor who was either an allogeneic HSCT recipient or a stem cell or donor lymphocyte infusion donor (not recorded which). It is not recorded whose cells these are; they may come from a transplant donor. Material: blood, either unsorted or a sorted T cell fraction (not recorded which).

CDR3 nucleotide sequence: TGTGCCAGCCTATCCTTCGGGGAGCTGTTTTTT. It translates to CASLSFGELFF. V usage is TRBV27 and J usage is TRBJ2-2; D is undetermined. V lost 8 bases, J lost 7 bases, and 8 bases lay in between. Germline V gene data show CDR1 as MNHEY and CDR2 as SMNVEV (reference sequence). The CDR3 sequence is 11 residues long.